The 16 T cell receptor beta chains below come from one sample, sequenced in a study of cytomegalovirus exposure and HLA in healthy donors. The PCR had 60 Vbeta and 13 Jbeta primers. The assay was immunoSEQ multiplex PCR, and TCRdb's table has in-frame clones only and misses some. This listing includes 65,000 to 80,000 clones. The sequenced material came from PBMCs. The receptor source for this set is a man aged 30 to 45 in good health and CMV-seronegative.

This chain joins TRBV28 and TRBJ1-2; D is perhaps TRBD1 (6 bases). The V end lost 4 bases, the J end lost 1 base, and 13 bases lay between the germline ends. Germline CDR1 reads MDHEN; CDR2 reads SYDVKM. The CDR3 runs to 15 residues. DNA of the CDR3: TGTGCCAGCAGTTCAAAACAGGGTGGTAACTATGGCTACACCTTC. Protein product: CASSSKQGGNYGYTF.

The rearrangement joins TRBV6-1 to TRBJ1-1; D uncertain. CDR1 is MNHNS, CDR2 SASEGT, per germline. V lost 10 bases and J lost 1, with 13 bases in between. The CDR3 spans 13 residues. CDR3 coding DNA: TGTGCCACCCAACCGGGTCCGAACACTGAAGCTTTCTTT. It yields the protein CATQPGPNTEAFF.

This clone is labeled medium-sized based on frequency. This chain joins TRBV6-6 and TRBJ2-1, with TRBD2 matching over 10 bases. Trimming took 4 bases from V and 6 from J; bases not matched to a gene: 6. The germline V gene has CDR1 MNHNY and CDR2 SVGAGI (reference sequence). This CDR3 is 15 amino acids long. The CDR3 reads CASSSWTSGPNEQFF. The DNA of the CDR3 is TGTGCCAGCAGTTCCTGGACTAGCGGCCCCAATGAGCAGTTCTTC.

This sequence joins TRBV25-1 and TRBJ1-1, with D possibly TRBD1 on 6 matching bases. CDR1 and CDR2 (germline): MGHDK, SYGVNS. The CDR3 covers 16 residues. The ends were cut back, 2 bases at V and 4 bases at J, with 17 bases in the middle. The CDR3 sequence is CASSEEGGGEGTEAFF. In DNA form, the CDR3 reads TGTGCCAGCAGTGAAGAGGGAGGGGGGGAGGGCACTGAAGCTTTCTTT.

The J gene is TRBJ2-7, the V gene TRBV5-1; D not certain. The CDR3 is 14 residues long. V lost 0 bases and J lost 4, with 11 bases in between. Germline V gene data show CDR1 as SGHRS and CDR2 as YFSETQ. DNA of the CDR3: TGCGCCAGCAGCTTGGTACTGAGCGATTACGAGCAGTACTTC. Residues: CASSLVLSDYEQYF. Full variable domain (rest looked up from reference TRBV5-1 and TRBJ2-7): KAGVTQTPRYLIKTRGQQVTLSCSPISGHRSVSWYQQTPGQGLQFLFEYFSETQRNKGNFPGRFSGRQFSNSRSEMNVSTLELGDSALYLCASSLVLSDYEQYFGPGTRLTVT.

This chain links TRBV29-1 with TRBJ1-3; D is perhaps TRBD1 (5 bases). There are 15 residues in the CDR3. Trimming cost V 7 bases and J 0 bases, with 16 bases left between them. Looked up from germline, CDR1 is SQVTM and CDR2 is ANQGSEA. The CDR3 sequence: CSGGEGLLSGNTIYF. The CDR3 DNA reads as TGCAGCGGGGGGGAAGGCCTCCTCTCTGGAAACACCATATATTTT.

This rearrangement joins TRBV4-2 to TRBJ1-3; D remains ambiguous. Germline V gene sequence: CDR1 LGHNA, CDR2 YNFKEQ. V lost 0 bases to trimming and J lost 3 bases, with 9 bases between them. The CDR3 is 15 residues long. The CDR3 DNA reads TGTGCCAGCAGCCAAGATCGTGGCAGTGGAAACACCATATATTTT. Translation gives CASSQDRGSGNTIYF.

This chain joins TRBV5-4 and TRBJ2-7; 8 bases line up with TRBD2. V shed 0 bases and J 0 bases; nucleotides not matched to a gene: 8. Germline V CDR1 and CDR2: SGHNT, YYREEE (reference sequence). The CDR3 sequence is 17 residues long. The CDR3 nucleotides are TGTGCCAGCAGCTTGGTTCCTAGCGGGCCTAGCTCCTACGAGCAGTACTTC. As protein: CASSLVPSGPSSYEQYF.

The rearrangement links TRBV19 to TRBJ2-5; 7 nucleotides line up with TRBD2. Per germline, CDR1 LNHDA and CDR2 SQIVND (reference sequence). V trimming: 3 bases; J trimming: 1 base; junction bases outside the gene matches: 5. The CDR3 covers 15 residues. The CDR3 here is CASSMELALQETQYF. In nucleotides, the CDR3 is TGTGCCAGTAGTATGGAACTAGCGCTCCAAGAGACCCAGTACTTC.

V gene TRBV27 combines with J gene TRBJ2-3; possible D gene TRBD1, 6 bases. V dropped 3 bases and J dropped 3 bases, with 13 bases sitting between them. The CDR3 is 15 amino acids. Germline CDR1 and CDR2: MNHEY and SMNVEV (reference sequence). The CDR3 region is CASSFNRAWTDTQYF. CDR3 in DNA: TGTGCCAGCAGTTTTAACAGGGCGTGGACAGATACGCAGTATTTT.

The chain recombines TRBV5-6 with TRBJ1-2; possible D gene TRBD1, 6 bases. This CDR3 region has 13 residues. V lost 6 bases and J lost 7, with 16 bases in between. Germline V CDR1 and CDR2: SGHDT, YYEEEE. The CDR3: CASNPTGSGGYTF. CDR3 coding DNA: TGTGCCAGCAACCCAACAGGGTCGGGTGGCTACACCTTC.

The chain uses TRBV6-5 and TRBJ1-1; D ambiguous. V was shortened by 0 bases and J by 3 bases, with 8 bases between the two germline ends. The CDR3 is 14 residues long. Per germline, CDR1 MNHEY and CDR2 SVGAGI. The CDR3 loop reads CASSYSSGDTEAFF. The CDR3 nucleotides read TGTGCCAGCAGTTACTCGAGCGGGGACACTGAAGCTTTCTTT.

This chain joins TRBV5-1 and TRBJ1-3, with TRBD1 as a possible D gene (6 bases). V lost 7 bases to trimming and J lost 4 bases, with 12 bases between them. This CDR3 has 13 amino acids. Germline CDR1 is SGHRS and CDR2 is YFSETQ. CDR3 region: CASSLGTGNTIYF. The CDR3 nucleotides are TGCGCCAGCTCCTTAGGGACAGGAAACACCATATATTTT.

The DNA for the CDR3 is TGTGCCAGCAGTGAAGCCCCAGGGGACTACGAGCAGTACTTC. Its protein is CASSEAPGDYEQYF. This chain uses TRBV6-1 with TRBJ2-7; TRBD1 might be the D (6 bases). The CDR3 loop spans 14 amino acids. In germline, CDR1 is MNHNS, CDR2 SASEGT. Deletions cut 0 bases from V and 3 bases from J, with 9 bases between.

V usage is TRBV28 and J usage is TRBJ1-4; 7 nucleotides match TRBD1. Germline values: CDR1 MDHEN, CDR2 SYDVKM. The J segment lost 1 base and the V segment lost 2 bases, leaving 7 bases of the junction unmatched. The CDR3 contains 17 residues. CDR3 bases: TGTGCCAGCAGTTTACAGGGGGGAGCTGGAACTAATGAAAAACTGTTTTTT. This encodes CASSLQGGAGTNEKLFF.

The gene calls are TRBV13 and TRBJ2-2, with D perhaps matching TRBD1 (6 bases). The CDR3 loop spans 12 amino acids. CDR1 is PRHDT and CDR2 is FYEKMQ in the germline V gene (reference sequence). The V and J ends lost 3 bases and 11 bases respectively, with 10 bases between them. The CDR3 DNA reads as TGTGCCAGCAGCTTGAGGGACAACGAGCTGTTTTTT. Its protein product is CASSLRDNELFF.